Reported below is one TCR beta chain. Its recognized antigen is unknown. Base quality data are lacking; no much larger clone is found one base away. The entry originates in a study of precursors of human CD4 cytotoxic T cells (dated by TCRdb to the late 2010s). The study in broad terms: The bulk TCR-seq analysis covered CD4+ memory subsets from approximately 15 donors in total. Sequences for both the TCRalpha and TCRbeta chains came out of the TCR-seq analysis of 11 to 15 donors (table S7).

A distance of 5 bases separates the germline ends of V and J, which lose 4 bases and 2 bases respectively. In the germline V gene, CDR1 corresponds to SGHNT and CDR2 to YENEEA. Its CDR3 holds 13 amino acids, cysteine through phenylalanine. Left in the record is the CDR3 DNA by itself, 39 bases read in frame from the first base. The full study reports these points: Only about 95% of the 14 donors were included in some of the bulk TCR-seq comparisons, which suggests that not every subset was available for every donor. Compared with the TCM and TEM subsets, the IL-7Rhigh and IL-7R- TEMRA subsets had more restricted TCR repertoires, marked by lower diversity and more expanded clonotypes. The limitation that the direction of differentiation between precursor and effector cells cannot be definitively established by a human observational design was noted by the authors. A bigger share of IL-7Rhigh TEMRA clonotypes consisted of expanded effector clonotypes than was the case for TEM or TCM clonotypes.

Reads for this sample came from an Illumina MiSeq. The source study handled its data this way. To quantify repertoire diversity, the Shannon-Wiener index was calculated using VDJtools. A TCRbeta clonotype was considered expanded if its clonotype frequency was 3 or more. TCRdb handled the public reads itself, with Q25 trimming in fastp and clone calling in MiXCR, and kept productive beta chains. Each record represents a unique CDR3 protein, reported with the most common genes and DNA among its rows. TCRdb's processing, not the study's, gives the V and J calls here. The sample data list approximately 200 distinct CDR3 sequences, and 25% to 35% of these were observed just once. The ten largest clones capture about 43% of the sample. To test whether a precursor-effector relationship exists among CD4 cytotoxic T cells, bulk UMI-based TCR sequencing was run on four sorted CD4+ memory subsets: TCM, TEM, IL-7Rhigh TEMRA, and IL-7R- TEMRA. Cells were obtained from peripheral blood mononuclear cells that had been isolated from human blood.

The chain was built from TRBV11-3 and TRBJ2-2; no D gene is confidently identified. The receptor was derived from a human donor in good health. Sequencing was performed on memory CD4+ T cells from blood (PBMCs). The bases are TGTGCCAGCAGCTCAACAAACACCGGGGAGCTGTTTTTT. The translation is CASSSTNTGELFF.